This TCR beta chain is from a study of blood T cell repertoires in COVID-19. CDR3 length equals 15 residues. Looked up from germline, CDR1 is SGHAT and CDR2 is FQNNGV. V was clipped by 0 bases and J by 3 bases, with 9 bases between them. In the authors' methods: For nucleated cells, counts were estimated from reference gene primer amplification. TCRdb's copy holds only in-frame clones and misses some; the assay was immunoSEQ multiplex PCR. V, J and clone size are those of that table, while D and trimming were read from the DNA. The sample carries about 83,000 clones, about 88% recorded once. V usage is TRBV11-2 and J usage is TRBJ2-1; tentative D call: TRBD2 (5 bases). What was sequenced was peripheral blood. The origin of this receptor is a man older than 75 with active or convalescent COVID-19. For the CDR3, the DNA is TGTGCCAGCAGCTTAGATCGCGGGCTCTACAATGAGCAGTTCTTC. Protein product: CASSLDRGLYNEQFF.